This is a list of T cell receptor beta chains from one sample in a study of cytomegalovirus exposure and HLA in healthy donors. Clones were sequenced by immunoSEQ multiplex PCR, and TCRdb holds only the in-frame ones, with some missing. The sample lists a few hundred thousand clones, around 86% occurring once. Sequencing used PBMCs. The receptors shown here come from a young woman in good health and CMV-seronegative. The CDR3 runs from the conserved cysteine through the conserved F or W. D genes are given only for firm matches. The size field is filled for only some rows; it gives once, few, many or a size class.

cdr3_nt cdr3_aa j_call d_call clone_size v_call
TGTGCCAGCAGTTTCCCGCTGACAGGGCCCTCCTACGAGCAGTACTTC CASSFPLTGPSYEQYF TRBJ2-7 TRBD1 - TRBV27
TGTGCCAGCAGCTCTAGCGGGAGGGCCAGCGGCTACAATGAGCAGTTCTTC CASSSSGRASGYNEQFF TRBJ2-1 TRBD2 - TRBV7-9
TGCAGCGTTAGTCAGGGAGGCGAGCAGTACTTC CSVSQGGEQYF TRBJ2-7 - few TRBV29-1
TGTGCCAGCAGCTGGGGGGATCAGCCCCAGCATTTT CASSWGDQPQHF TRBJ1-5 - - TRBV28
TGTGCCACCAGCCCGAGCGACAATGAGCAGTTCTTC CATSPSDNEQFF TRBJ2-1 - - TRBV15
TGTGCCAGCAGTGATACAGGGGGGACTGAAAAACTGTTTTTT CASSDTGGTEKLFF TRBJ1-4 TRBD1 - TRBV6-1
TGTGCCAGCAGTTACTCGGTGACATATTATGGCTACACCTTC CASSYSVTYYGYTF TRBJ1-2 - - TRBV6-5
TGTGCCATCGAGGGGCTAGCGGGGGGGCCGGGTCAGTTCTTC CAIEGLAGGPGQFF TRBJ2-1 TRBD2 - TRBV2
TGCGCCAGCAGCCGACCTTCGGACAGATACTATGGCTACACCTTC CASSRPSDRYYGYTF TRBJ1-2 - - TRBV4-1
TGCGCCAGCAGTATACCCGAGGGCAATGAGCAGTTCTTC CASSIPEGNEQFF TRBJ2-1 - once TRBV5-1
TGCGCCAGCAGTCCGAGGAGCGGAGCAGTTACGCAGTATTTT CASSPRSGAVTQYF TRBJ2-3 - - TRBV10-2
TGTGCCAGCACGGGGAACTACGAGCAGTACTTC CASTGNYEQYF TRBJ2-7 - few TRBV2
TGTGCCAGCAGCCCGAGACAGGGTTCATATAGCAATCAGCCCCAGCATTTT CASSPRQGSYSNQPQHF TRBJ1-5 TRBD1 few TRBV27
TGTGCCAGCAGCGTAGGGGTTAGCACGAACACCGGGGAGCTGTTTTTT CASSVGVSTNTGELFF TRBJ2-2 - - TRBV9
TGTGCAAGTCGCTTAGTTCTTTGGTATGAGGAAAATTCACCCCTCCACTTT CASRLVLWYEENSPLHF TRBJ1-6 - - TRBV12-2
TGTGCCAGCAGCTTAGCGGGGGCGCAAACCGGGGAGCTGTTTTTT CASSLAGAQTGELFF TRBJ2-2 - - TRBV7-9
TGTGCCAGCTCGAGCGGACAGGGATTCGCTGAAGCTTTCTTT CASSSGQGFAEAFF TRBJ1-1 TRBD1 - TRBV18
TGCGCCAGCAGCGCCGGGACTCTCTACAATGAGCAGTTCTTC CASSAGTLYNEQFF TRBJ2-1 - - TRBV5-1
TGTGCCAGCTCATCAAGAGACAGGGCTACCTACGAGCAGTACTTC CASSSRDRATYEQYF TRBJ2-7 TRBD1 few TRBV18
TGTGCCTGGAGCCGACTAGCGGTTTACAATGAGCAGTTCTTC CAWSRLAVYNEQFF TRBJ2-1 TRBD2 - TRBV30
TGTGCCAGCAGCTTGACGGCGGGAGGAGGAACAGATACGCAGTATTTT CASSLTAGGGTDTQYF TRBJ2-3 TRBD2 - TRBV5-5
TGTGCCAGCAGCATCGGACTAGCTCAGCCTATTGAGACCCAGTACTTC CASSIGLAQPIETQYF TRBJ2-5 TRBD2 - TRBV11-2
TGCGCCAGCAGCTTTCCGGGACAGGGGATGGACGAGCAGTACTTC CASSFPGQGMDEQYF TRBJ2-7 TRBD1 - TRBV5-1
TGTGCCAGCAGCTCAACCCCCGGGACACAAGAAGCTTTCTTT CASSSTPGTQEAFF TRBJ1-1 - once TRBV7-6
TGTGCCAGCAGTCGACAGCGCAATTCACCCCTCCACTTT CASSRQRNSPLHF TRBJ1-6 - - TRBV27
TGTGCCACCAGAGAGGGAAGCACAGATACGCAGTATTTT CATREGSTDTQYF TRBJ2-3 - - TRBV6-1
TGTGCCTGGAGTGCTGACAGGGTATACGCTGAAGCTTTCTTT CAWSADRVYAEAFF TRBJ1-1 TRBD1 - TRBV30
TGTGCCAGTAGTATAATGCCGGGACAGGGATCGAATCAGCCCCAGCATTTT CASSIMPGQGSNQPQHF TRBJ1-5 TRBD1 - TRBV19
TGTGCCAGCAGCCAACGCAAGGATGGTGGAGGGCAGCCCCAGCATTTT CASSQRKDGGGQPQHF TRBJ1-5 - - TRBV4-2
TGTGCCAGCAGCGTAGGGACGGGGGGGCTTGAGACCCAGTACTTC CASSVGTGGLETQYF TRBJ2-5 TRBD2 - TRBV9
TGTGCCAGCAGTTTAATTGGGGGCGGATCCTACAATGAGCAGTTCTTC CASSLIGGGSYNEQFF TRBJ2-1 - - TRBV28
TGCGCCAGCAGCTTGGGTCTGACTAGCGGGAGGGACGAGCAGTACTTC CASSLGLTSGRDEQYF TRBJ2-7 TRBD2 - TRBV5-1
TGTGCCAGCAGCCTTGGGACAGGGGGCCGTCAAGAGACCCAGTACTTC CASSLGTGGRQETQYF TRBJ2-5 TRBD1 - TRBV2
TGCGCCAGCAGCTATGCGGGACTAGCGGGGGGGGCCTACGAGCAGTACTTC CASSYAGLAGGAYEQYF TRBJ2-7 TRBD2 - TRBV4-1
TGTGCCAGCAGCTGGGGGCGGGGGCAGGAGACCCAGTACTTC CASSWGRGQETQYF TRBJ2-5 - - TRBV5-6
TGTGCCAGCAGTCGGACTGGAAGCTCTGGGGCCAACGTCCTGACTTTC CASSRTGSSGANVLTF TRBJ2-6 - - TRBV7-9
TGTGCCAGCAGGAGGGAGGGGCTCACCTATGGCTACACCTTC CASRREGLTYGYTF TRBJ1-2 - - TRBV2
TGTGCCAGCAGTGAGGGGGGTTCCCCCCTCTATGGCTACACCTTC CASSEGGSPLYGYTF TRBJ1-2 - once TRBV6-1
TGTGCCAGCAGTCCGGGGACTAGCGGGAGCACAGATACGCAGTATTTT CASSPGTSGSTDTQYF TRBJ2-3 TRBD2 - TRBV27
TGTGCCAGCAGTGAATGGATTGAGGCGGATACGCAGTATTTT CASSEWIEADTQYF TRBJ2-3 - - TRBV2
TGTGCCAGCACTGGGCTAGCGCCCTACAATGAGCAGTTCTTC CASTGLAPYNEQFF TRBJ2-1 - once TRBV28
TGCGCCAGCAGCTTAGCCCAAGTTACCTACGAGCAGTACTTC CASSLAQVTYEQYF TRBJ2-7 - - TRBV5-1
TGTGCCTGGAGCCAGACTTCCCCGGGAGATACGCAGTATTTT CAWSQTSPGDTQYF TRBJ2-3 - - TRBV30
TGCAGCGTTGGAACGTGGACAGGGAGGGGTACAGATACGCAGTATTTT CSVGTWTGRGTDTQYF TRBJ2-3 - - TRBV29-1
TGCGCCAGCAGCCAAGATCAGGGGGCTCTGGGGGCCAACGTCCTGACTTTC CASSQDQGALGANVLTF TRBJ2-6 TRBD1 once TRBV4-1